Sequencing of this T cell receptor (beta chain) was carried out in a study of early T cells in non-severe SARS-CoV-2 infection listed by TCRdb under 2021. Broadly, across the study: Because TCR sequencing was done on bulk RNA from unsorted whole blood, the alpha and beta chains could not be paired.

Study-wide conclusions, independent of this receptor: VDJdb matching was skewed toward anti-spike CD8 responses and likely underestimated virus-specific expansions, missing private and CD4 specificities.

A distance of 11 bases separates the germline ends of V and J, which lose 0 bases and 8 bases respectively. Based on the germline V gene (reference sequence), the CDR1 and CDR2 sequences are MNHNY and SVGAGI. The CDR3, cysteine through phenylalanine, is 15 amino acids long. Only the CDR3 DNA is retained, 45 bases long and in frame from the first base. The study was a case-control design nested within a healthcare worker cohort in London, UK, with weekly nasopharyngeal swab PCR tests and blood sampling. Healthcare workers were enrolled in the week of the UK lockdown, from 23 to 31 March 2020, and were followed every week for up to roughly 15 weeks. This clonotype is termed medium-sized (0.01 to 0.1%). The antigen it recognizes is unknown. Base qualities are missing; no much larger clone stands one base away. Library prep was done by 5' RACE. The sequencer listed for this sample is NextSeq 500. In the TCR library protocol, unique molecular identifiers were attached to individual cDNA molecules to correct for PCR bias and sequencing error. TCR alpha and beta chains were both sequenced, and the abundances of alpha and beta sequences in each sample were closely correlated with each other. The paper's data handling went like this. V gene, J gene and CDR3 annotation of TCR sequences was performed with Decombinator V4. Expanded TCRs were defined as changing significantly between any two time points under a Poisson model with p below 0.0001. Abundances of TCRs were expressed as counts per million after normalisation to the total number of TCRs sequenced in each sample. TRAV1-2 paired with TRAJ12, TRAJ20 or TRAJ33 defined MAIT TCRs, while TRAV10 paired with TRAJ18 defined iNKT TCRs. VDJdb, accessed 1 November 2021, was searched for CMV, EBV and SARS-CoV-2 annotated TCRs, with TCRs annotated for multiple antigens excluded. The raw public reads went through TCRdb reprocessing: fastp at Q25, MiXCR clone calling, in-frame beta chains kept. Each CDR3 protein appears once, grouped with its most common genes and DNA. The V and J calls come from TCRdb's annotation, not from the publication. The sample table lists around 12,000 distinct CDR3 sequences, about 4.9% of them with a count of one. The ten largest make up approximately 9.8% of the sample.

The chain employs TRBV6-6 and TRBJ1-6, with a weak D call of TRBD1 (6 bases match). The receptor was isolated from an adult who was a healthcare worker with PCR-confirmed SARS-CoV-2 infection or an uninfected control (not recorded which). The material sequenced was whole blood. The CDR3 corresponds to CASSYSRGGDSPLHF. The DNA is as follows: TGTGCCAGCAGTTACTCGAGAGGGGGGGATTCACCCCTCCACTTT.